This paragraph covers one TCR beta chain sequence. The repertoire was sequenced with immunoSEQ multiplex PCR; TCRdb's copy has only in-frame clones and lacks some. Of roughly 93,000 clones in the sample, about 92% were seen once. The data stem from a study of T cell changes during pregnancy in multiple sclerosis. Germline V gives CDR1 MNHNY, CDR2 SVGAGI (reference sequence). Trimming took off 0 bases at V and 1 base at J, with 9 bases between the two ends. The CDR3 length is 15 residues. The material was peripheral blood, obtained after pregnancy. The rearrangement uses TRBV6-6 and TRBJ1-1; D is unresolved. The receptor's source is a female donor with multiple sclerosis, enrolled in a pregnancy study. CDR3 DNA: TGTGCCAGCAGTTACTCGAGTCTCGGGAACACTGAAGCTTTCTTT. Translation: CASSYSSLGNTEAFF.